This passage covers 10 T cell receptor beta chains from one sample sequenced in a study of shared clonotypes between healthy human individuals. Method: immunoSEQ multiplex PCR; TCRdb's copy keeps in-frame clones and lacks some. The sample lists some 1.5 million clones, under 99% occurring once. The sequencing input was naive CD4+ T cells sorted from blood. Subset in this sample: CD45RA+ positively selected. Receptors originate from a man aged 25-40 years in good health.

This clone appeared once. The rearrangement joins TRBV5-1 to TRBJ2-7; 9 nucleotides line up with TRBD1. The CDR3 runs 16 residues. Germline V gives CDR1 SGHRS, CDR2 YFSETQ. Trimming cost V 4 bases and J 3 bases; bases outside gene matches: 11. CDR3 in DNA: TGCGCCAGCAGCCGTGGTCCGGGACAGGGTAACTACGAGCAGTACTTC. Protein: CASSRGPGQGNYEQYF. The full variable domain, completed using reference TRBV5-1 and TRBJ2-7, is KAGVTQTPRYLIKTRGQQVTLSCSPISGHRSVSWYQQTPGQGLQFLFEYFSETQRNKGNFPGRFSGRQFSNSRSEMNVSTLELGDSALYLCASSRGPGQGNYEQYFGPGTRLTVT.

This sequence joins TRBV9 and TRBJ2-1, with TRBD2 as a possible D gene (5 bases). V lost 5 bases and J lost 3, with 15 bases in between. The germline V gene has CDR1 SGDLS and CDR2 YYNGEE. The CDR3 contains 15 residues. CDR3 sequence: CASRPAGGLYNEQFF. The CDR3 bases are TGTGCCAGCAGACCGGCGGGCGGACTCTACAATGAGCAGTTCTTC.

The chain links TRBV7-9 to TRBJ2-3; D not resolved. In germline, CDR1 is SEHNR, CDR2 FQNEAQ (reference sequence). V was pared by 11 bases and J by 2 bases, with 11 bases between. CDR3 length: 12 residues. The CDR3 region is CASGRNTDTQYF. In DNA, the CDR3 is TGTGCCTCAGGTAGGAACACAGATACGCAGTATTTT.

The J gene is TRBJ1-1, the V gene TRBV29-1; TRBD1 matches 12 bases. The J segment lost 0 bases and the V segment lost 2 bases, leaving 4 bases of the junction unmatched. The CDR3 has 16 amino acids. CDR1 and CDR2 from the germline V gene are SQVTM and ANQGSEA. The CDR3 spells CSVERGTGGLNTEAFF. The CDR3 DNA reads as TGCAGCGTTGAAAGGGGGACAGGGGGCCTGAACACTGAAGCTTTCTTT. Based on the CDR3 plus reference TRBV29-1 and TRBJ1-1, the full variable domain is SAVISQKPSRDICQRGTSLTIQCQVDSQVTMMFWYRQQPGQSLTLIATANQGSEATYESGFVIDKFPISRPNLTFSTLTVSNMSPEDSSIYLCSVERGTGGLNTEAFFGQGTRLTVV.

This chain joins TRBV6-5 and TRBJ1-5, with D unresolved. Trimming removed 2 bases from V and 0 bases from J, with 8 bases in between. The germline gives CDR1 MNHEY, CDR2 SVGAGI. This CDR3 is built from 15 residues. DNA for the CDR3: TGTGCCAGCAGTTACAATAGATATAGCAATCAGCCCCAGCATTTT. Translation: CASSYNRYSNQPQHF.

Only one count was recorded for this clone. The CDR3 loop reads CASSRDGTDTQYF. The DNA of the CDR3 is TGTGCCAGCAGCAGGGACGGCACAGATACGCAGTATTTT. V is TRBV7-8 and J is TRBJ2-3; D is perhaps TRBD1 or TRBD2 (5 bases each). Germline CDR1 SGHVS, CDR2 FQNEAQ. V was shortened by 5 bases and J by 1 base, with 7 bases between the two germline ends. The CDR3 is made up of 13 amino acids.

As regards this clone: This sample also contains other DNA sequences that code for the same CDR3. The rearrangement joins TRBV5-1 to TRBJ2-7; TRBD2 agrees at 12 bases. This CDR3 contains 14 residues. J was trimmed by 3 bases and V by 3 bases; bases with no gene match: 1. The V gene's germline CDR1 is SGHRS and CDR2 YFSETQ. As DNA, the CDR3 is TGCGCCAGCAGCTCGACTAGCGGGAGCTACGAGCAGTACTTC. Protein sequence: CASSSTSGSYEQYF.

The chain employs TRBV7-2 and TRBJ2-1; 8 nucleotides match TRBD1. V shed 5 bases and J 4 bases; nucleotides not matched to a gene: 10. CDR3 length: 16 residues. Germline-derived CDR1 and CDR2 are SGHTA and FQGNSA. The CDR3, as DNA: TGTGCCAGCAGCCCGAAAGACAGGGGAATATACAATGAGCAGTTCTTC. It translates to CASSPKDRGIYNEQFF.

The V gene is TRBV28, the J gene TRBJ1-4; D is unresolved. Germline assignment: CDR1 MDHEN and CDR2 SYDVKM. The CDR3 length is 16 residues. V lost 6 bases, J lost 4 bases, and 18 bases lay in between. The CDR3 bases are TGTGCCAGCAGGCCTACAGTTGGTCTGCGTAATGAAAAACTGTTTTTT. It yields the protein CASRPTVGLRNEKLFF.

The rearrangement links TRBV6-6 to TRBJ2-7; unclear D gene. The germline V gene has CDR1 MNHNY and CDR2 SVGAGI (reference sequence). CDR3 length: 13 amino acids. V was trimmed by 2 bases and J by 7 bases, leaving 12 bases between them. CDR3 in DNA: TGTGCCAGCAGTTACCCCTTAGAAGAGGAGCAGTACTTC. The encoded protein is CASSYPLEEEQYF.